The subject of this entry is one TCR beta chain. These data originate in a study of blood T cell repertoires in COVID-19. Study at large: There were acute and convalescent COVID-19 samples, and they came from the United States, Italy and Spain. Sample material is recorded as cDNA or gDNA derived from T cells, B-cell-depleted T cells, or PBMCs.

This CDR3 region has 14 residues. Per the germline V gene, CDR1 is DFQATT and CDR2 is SNEGSKA (reference sequence). Between the trimmed V and J ends, which lost 3 bases and 5 bases, there was a span of 16 bases. Enrolled during active infection, Seattle patients were then followed longitudinally. Source study methods: Nucleated cell counts were estimated from reference gene primer amplification. Profiling relied on immunoSEQ multiplex PCR, and the TCRdb table lists in-frame clones only, not all of them. That table supplies the V and J calls and clone size; D and trimming were determined from the DNA. The sample lists about 480,000 clones, 89% occurring once.

The clonotype originates from a man between 18 and 35 years old with COVID-19, enrolled during active disease. The sequencing sample was made of peripheral blood. The chain recombines TRBV20-1 with TRBJ2-5; a weak D match, TRBD1 (5 bases). The CDR3 DNA reads TGCAGTGCTAGTTCAGGGATTTATTTGGAGACCCAGTACTTC. This codes for CSASSGIYLETQYF.